This TCR beta chain was retrieved from a study of blood T cells in healthy people across ages. Study-wide results and limits: When set beside aged donors, long-lived donors presented more naive CD4+ cells and higher diversity.

PCR was performed a second time for about 6 to 12 cycles using a sample-barcoded 5' primer and a J-beta primer mix. Researchers report that a template-switch adaptor with 12 random nucleotides tagged each cDNA molecule. TCRdb fed the 5' RACE reads into MiXCR, producing one record per CDR3 protein. The sample yields roughly 640,000 distinct CDR3 sequences, roughly 31% seen once. As concerns this clonotype: Its antigen is not known.

Sequencing was performed on blood. This TCR was recovered from a woman older than 75 in good health.

CDR3 sequence (DNA): TGTGCCAGCAGCCGCGAGGTGGGGGGTGAGCAGTTCTTC. This sequence encodes CASSREVGGEQFF. The V gene is TRBV7-2, the J gene TRBJ2-1, with a weak D call TRBD2 (6 bases). The CDR3 length is 13 residues. Trimming cost V 5 bases and J 9 bases, with 14 bases left between them. CDR1 is SGHTA and CDR2 is FQGNSA in the germline V gene.